This TCR beta chain was captured in a study of cytomegalovirus exposure and HLA in healthy donors. On the study more broadly: The 120 or so validation repertoires were reported in a later analysis to have been generated on the same platform as the roughly 680 first-cohort repertoires.

Assay used: immunoSEQ multiplex PCR; TCRdb lists only in-frame clones, some missing. The table shows some 230,000 clones, with around nine tenths occurring only once. The CDR3 has 16 amino acids. The J segment lost 5 bases and the V segment lost 5 bases, leaving 9 bases of the junction unmatched. Germline V gives CDR1 SSHAT, CDR2 FNYEAQ (reference sequence). Worth noting for this clone: The antigen is unknown.

The donors were part of the validation cohort, which consisted of under 150 subjects and was separate from the first cohort of roughly 620 subjects. Findings and limits, study-wide: In vitro work confirmed that a few CMV-associated chains recognize CMV antigens. Subsequent analysis revealed that first-cohort TCR clusters tended to co-occur in the 90 to 150 validation repertoires.

The chain uses TRBV7-7 and TRBJ2-1; 10 positions agree with TRBD2. The clonotype originates from a woman under 30 in good health and CMV-seronegative. The sequencing sample was made of PBMCs. The CDR3 region is CASSTSSGRRNNEQFF. The CDR3 nucleotides are TGTGCCAGCAGCACCAGTAGCGGGAGGAGAAACAATGAGCAGTTCTTC.